The 4 T cell receptor beta chains presented below share a single source sample, sequenced in a study of control samples from healthy donors and cancer patients. Assay used: immunoSEQ multiplex PCR; TCRdb lists only in-frame clones, some missing. The sample has around 190,000 clones, approximately 90% seen once. Sequencing was performed on blood. These receptors all come from a man between 25 and 39 years old in good health.

This rearrangement joins TRBV27 to TRBJ2-1; D not resolved. Germline CDR1 MNHEY, CDR2 SMNVEV (reference sequence). This CDR3 spans 16 amino acids. The V and J ends lost 5 bases and 3 bases respectively, with 17 bases between them. The CDR3 region is CASSPAAGAYYNEQFF. CDR3 bases: TGTGCCAGCAGTCCGGCCGCTGGCGCCTACTACAATGAGCAGTTCTTC.

The chain couples TRBV12-3 or TRBV12-4 to TRBJ2-6; D not certain. This CDR3 is 13 amino acids long. V was cut by 0 bases and J by 3 bases, with 0 bases left in between. Here the CDR3 reads CASSLAGANVLTF. The CDR3 DNA reads TGTGCCAGCAGTTTAGCTGGGGCCAACGTCCTGACTTTC.

The chain joins TRBV18 to TRBJ1-4; 8 bases align to TRBD1. Germline CDR1 and CDR2: KGHSH and LQKENI. The J segment lost 11 bases and the V segment lost 4 bases, leaving 6 bases of the junction unmatched. The CDR3 runs to 13 residues. CDR3 in DNA: TGTGCCAGCTCACTCGGGACAGGAGGGAAACTGTTTTTT. Protein product: CASSLGTGGKLFF.

This chain joins TRBV5-1 and TRBJ1-4, with D tentatively TRBD1 (5 bases). CDR1 is SGHRS and CDR2 is YFSETQ in the germline V gene. The V end lost 4 bases, the J end lost 1 base, and 17 bases lay between the germline ends. The CDR3 runs to 17 residues. The CDR3 DNA follows: TGCGCCAGCAGCCCTGGGGGTCGGGCGGGAACTAATGAAAAACTGTTTTTT. It codes for CASSPGGRAGTNEKLFF. The whole variable domain, filled in from reference TRBV5-1 and TRBJ1-4, reads KAGVTQTPRYLIKTRGQQVTLSCSPISGHRSVSWYQQTPGQGLQFLFEYFSETQRNKGNFPGRFSGRQFSNSRSEMNVSTLELGDSALYLCASSPGGRAGTNEKLFFGSGTQLSVL.